This T cell receptor (beta chain) was identified during a study of blood T cells in healthy people across ages. It was with a sample-barcoded 5' primer and a J-beta primer mix that a second PCR of roughly 7 to 12 cycles was run. TCRdb passed the 5' RACE reads through MiXCR, listing each CDR3 protein once. The sample consists of about 1.6 million distinct CDR3 sequences, about 35% of them appearing once. V lost 3 bases, J lost 6 bases, and 16 bases lay in between. The germline gives CDR1 MRHNA, CDR2 SNTAGT. This CDR3 comprises 15 residues. The origin of this receptor is a woman between 25 and 40 years old in good health. The gene calls are TRBV6-4 and TRBJ2-3; maybe TRBD2 (7 bases). Sequenced sample: blood. The CDR3 spells CASSERGGGVDTQYF. CDR3 DNA sequence: TGTGCCAGCAGTGAGCGAGGGGGGGGCGTGGATACGCAGTATTTT.